This T cell receptor (beta chain) emerged from a study of control samples from healthy donors and cancer patients. Germline CDR1 is DFQATT and CDR2 is SNEGSKA (reference sequence). Including both end residues, the CDR3 is 11 amino acids long. As regards this clone: No conserved phenylalanine or tryptophan is present at the end of the CDR3, so a read error is the likely explanation. Because the CDR3's place on the DNA is in doubt, the DNA is left out and the CDR3 is given as listed by TCRdb.

Libraries were prepared by immunoSEQ multiplex PCR; TCRdb keeps only in-frame clonotypes and omits some of them. The sample contains roughly 90,000 clones, approximately 95% of which appear only once. The sequenced material came from blood. The TCR originated in a woman in her 30s in good health. The rearrangement uses TRBV20-1 and TRBJ1-6. This CDR3 is CSARDGVNSAV.